This TCR beta chain was found in a study of cytotoxic CD8 clonotypes in ibrutinib-treated CLL. The wider study: Overall, around 25 responses were partial and 2 complete; following median roughly 70 months, roughly 15 patients stayed remitted and about 12 progressed. The study's findings and limits: Public clonotypes were rare and shrank or held steady on treatment. Baseline clonality was higher than in age-matched healthy donors and moved in step with circulating CD8+ T-cell counts.

On this clone itself: What it binds is unknown.

Germline-derived CDR1 and CDR2 are MGHRA and YSYEKL. Trimming cost V 5 bases and J 5 bases; bases outside gene matches: 12. The CDR3 contains 17 residues. Here immunoSEQ multiplex PCR was the method, and the copy in TCRdb shows in-frame clones only, minus some. This sample has some 170,000 clones, with 70% to 90% found just once. This TCR was recovered from a human donor with chronic lymphocytic leukemia. The J gene is TRBJ2-2, the V gene TRBV4-1; TRBD2 matches at 9 bases. The sample in question was PBMCs, obtained at disease progression, from a patient treated with ibrutinib. The CDR3 spells CASSSRSSGRGTGELFF. In nucleotides, the CDR3 is TGCGCCAGCAGCTCCCGGAGTAGCGGGAGAGGAACCGGGGAGCTGTTTTTT.